A selection of T cell receptor beta chains follows, all from one sample in a study of blood T cells in healthy people across ages. Each CDR3 protein is one row after TCRdb ran MiXCR on the 5' RACE reads. The table lists around 710,000 distinct CDR3 sequences, roughly two fifths of them singletons, with around a fifth in the top ten. Input material: blood. The source of these receptors is a woman aged 55-69 years in good health. The CDR3 runs from the conserved cysteine through the conserved F or W. D genes are given only for firm matches. Only some rows state a clone size, as once, few, many or a class for expanded clones.

TRBJ2-7 | . | TRBD2 | TRBV27 | CASRRGLAGYEQYF | TGTGCCAGCCGCCGGGGACTAGCGGGATACGAGCAGTACTTC
TRBJ2-7 | . | . | TRBV20-1 | CSASSGTISYEQYF | TGCAGTGCTAGTTCAGGAACTATCTCCTACGAGCAGTACTTC
TRBJ2-7 | . | TRBD2 | TRBV6-2/TRBV6-3 | CASSYGGTSGRYEQYF | TGTGCCAGCAGTTACGGCGGGACTAGCGGGAGATACGAGCAGTACTTC
TRBJ2-7 | few | TRBD2 | TRBV20-1 | CSARDQAGSSYEQYF | TGCAGTGCTAGAGATCAAGCGGGAAGCTCCTACGAGCAGTACTTC
TRBJ2-3 | . | . | TRBV11-2 | CASSLTNTDTQYF | TGTGCCAGCAGCTTGACTAACACAGATACGCAGTATTTT
TRBJ1-6 | . | . | TRBV6-1 | CASSEAQGNSPLHF | TGTGCCAGCAGTGAAGCCCAGGGGAATTCACCCCTCCACTTT
TRBJ2-5 | . | TRBD1 | TRBV13 | CASSLTGDGAETQYF | TGTGCCAGCAGCTTGACAGGGGACGGAGCGGAGACCCAGTACTTC
TRBJ2-3 | few | . | TRBV20-1 | CSARDMDFSTDTQYF | TGCAGTGCTAGAGATATGGACTTTAGCACAGATACGCAGTATTTT
TRBJ2-7 | many | TRBD1 | TRBV3-1 | CASRSRQGSYEQYF | TGTGCCAGCAGGTCTCGACAGGGATCCTACGAGCAGTACTTC
TRBJ2-7 | . | TRBD1 | TRBV13 | CASSSTGGASEQYF | TGTGCCAGCAGCTCAACAGGGGGCGCGTCCGAGCAGTACTTC
TRBJ2-5 | . | . | TRBV20-1 | CSARDSAGSRKQYF | TGCAGTGCTAGAGATTCGGCAGGGTCGCGAAAGCAGTACTTC
TRBJ2-6 | . | . | TRBV5-5 | CASSLNRDTAVSGVNVLTF | TGTGCCAGCAGCTTGAATCGGGACACCGCCGTCTCTGGGGTCAACGTCCTGACTTTC
TRBJ2-7 | . | TRBD1 | TRBV27 | CASSFLGQGGYEQYF | TGTGCCAGCAGTTTCTTAGGACAGGGGGGGTACGAGCAGTACTTC
TRBJ2-7 | . | TRBD1 | TRBV6-2/TRBV6-3 | CASSYSGDRGGEQYF | TGTGCCAGCAGTTACTCAGGGGACAGGGGAGGCGAGCAGTACTTC
TRBJ1-1 | few | . | TRBV28 | CASLGGFEYTEAFF | TGTGCCTCCCTCGGGGGATTCGAGTACACTGAAGCTTTCTTT
TRBJ2-7 | many | TRBD2 | TRBV2 | CASQEASGSYEQYF | TGTGCCAGCCAGGAGGCTAGCGGTTCCTACGAGCAGTACTTC
TRBJ2-1 | . | . | TRBV29-1 | CSVAGTKRNNEQFF | TGCAGCGTGGCCGGGACAAAGAGGAACAATGAGCAGTTCTTC
TRBJ2-1 | few | TRBD1 | TRBV13 | CASSLGTGAYNEQFF | TGTGCCAGCAGCTTAGGGACAGGGGCCTACAATGAGCAGTTCTTC
TRBJ2-3 | . | TRBD2 | TRBV5-1 | CASSRGRGLFGTSGEPDADTQYF | TGCGCCAGCAGCCGGGGACGGGGACTATTCGGGACTAGCGGGGAGCCGGACGCAGATACGCAGTATTTT
TRBJ2-1 | . | . | TRBV5-1 | CASRQEGGSYNEQFF | TGCGCCAGCAGACAAGAGGGGGGCTCCTACAATGAGCAGTTCTTC
TRBJ1-5 | few | . | TRBV29-1 | CSVEQGGDQPQHF | TGCAGCGTGGAACAGGGTGGGGATCAGCCCCAGCATTTT
TRBJ1-6 | few | . | TRBV10-3 | CAIASAKDNSPLHF | TGTGCCATCGCATCTGCTAAGGATAATTCACCCCTCCACTTT
TRBJ2-7 | few | . | TRBV7-9 | CASSQTQFYEQYF | TGTGCCAGCAGCCAGACACAATTCTACGAGCAGTACTTC
TRBJ1-5 | once | . | TRBV7-2 | CASSPYIEQPQHF | TGTGCCAGCAGCCCCTATATTGAACAGCCCCAGCATTTT
TRBJ1-1 | . | . | TRBV2 | CASSPRVAGSEAFF | TGTGCCAGCAGCCCCAGGGTAGCGGGTTCTGAAGCTTTCTTT
TRBJ1-1 | . | . | TRBV28 | CASTRRRELGQMNTEAFF | TGTGCCAGCACCAGGAGGAGAGAATTGGGGCAGATGAACACTGAAGCTTTCTTT
TRBJ1-1 | few | TRBD1 | TRBV25-1 | CASSEFSGGFAFF | TGTGCCAGCAGTGAGTTTTCAGGGGGCTTCGCTTTCTTT
TRBJ1-4 | few | . | TRBV4-3 | CASSQAVNEKLFF | TGCGCCAGCAGCCAAGCGGTTAATGAAAAACTGTTTTTT
TRBJ2-3 | few | TRBD2 | TRBV5-6 | CASSLGGGGAVDTQYF | TGTGCCAGCAGCTTGGGCGGCGGGGGGGCCGTAGATACGCAGTATTTT
TRBJ2-5 | . | . | TRBV6-2/TRBV6-3 | CASSDTGYFNEQYF | TGTGCCAGCAGCGATACGGGGTACTTTAATGAGCAGTACTTC
TRBJ2-3 | . | TRBD2 | TRBV20-1 | CSASGLAGLGTDTQYF | TGCAGTGCTTCGGGACTAGCGGGACTTGGCACAGATACGCAGTATTTT
TRBJ2-1 | once | TRBD2 | TRBV6-2/TRBV6-3 | CASSRGGLLGNEQFF | TGTGCCAGCAGCCGCGGGGGGCTATTAGGCAATGAGCAGTTCTTC
TRBJ2-1 | . | . | TRBV28 | CASSLCGLPRNHSYNEQFF | TGTGCCAGCAGTTTATGCGGACTACCAAGGAACCACTCCTACAATGAGCAGTTCTTC
TRBJ2-5 | few | . | TRBV29-1 | CSVDRQGNEQYF | TGCAGCGTTGATAGGCAGGGCAATGAGCAGTACTTC
TRBJ1-5 | . | . | TRBV5-5 | CASSLEGGFSNQPQHF | TGTGCCAGCAGCTTGGAAGGTGGATTTAGCAATCAGCCCCAGCATTTT
TRBJ2-1 | few | TRBD2 | TRBV18 | CASSLFLAGSSYNEQFF | TGTGCCAGCTCACTTTTCCTAGCGGGGAGCTCCTACAATGAGCAGTTCTTC